The sequence of this TCR beta chain was determined in a study of T cell repertoires in cytomegalovirus infection. Whole-study context: Recently identified HLA-C-restricted and well-studied HLA-B-restricted CMV epitopes were used. Evidence of both CMV infection and a matching HLA type came from public TCR beta signatures. Overall study results and limits: The response measured ex vivo was dominated by TCR beta clonotypes (HLA-C-restricted and CMV-specific). Cumulative public TCR beta family frequency identified CMV carriers with the relevant HLA.

A word on this clonotype: No antigen is known for it.

CDR3 size: 15 residues. Germline CDR1 reads SGHRS; CDR2 reads YFSETQ. The junction had 5 bases not matched to a gene; V was cut back by 1 base and J by 5 bases. TCRdb analysed the reads with MiXCR anew, one entry per CDR3 protein. The sample has some 940,000 distinct CDR3 sequences; approximately 31% are singletons. Source: cultured CD8+ T cells from PBMCs, taken from culture after CMV antigen stimulation. This clonotype was sampled from a human donor in good health (CMV status not recorded). Some clones in this sample may be carry-over from other donors' samples. V is TRBV5-1 and J is TRBJ2-1; the match to TRBD1 covers 8 bases. CDR3 protein: CASSLRQGYDNEQFF. The DNA for the CDR3 is TGCGCCAGCAGCTTGAGACAGGGGTATGACAATGAGCAGTTCTTC.